This TCR delta chain emerged from a study of gamma-delta chains in newborns, infants, children. Study details: Polyclonal expansion of innate γδ T cells after birth follows microbial exposure.

This clone has just a few counts. TCRdb fed the reads to CATT. The sample holds 9,000 to 9,500 delta-chain clones; 22% are singletons and the top ten take approximately 4.4%. The TCR comes from a child who was a newborn, infant or young child, either healthy, febrile or measles-vaccinated (not recorded which). The sample was blood.

The CDR3 DNA reads as TGTGCTCTTGGGACACACTACCGTTCCTTTCACCCGCAAGGGAGCGATAAACTCATCTTT. Protein sequence: CALGTHYRSFHPQGSDKLIF. This chain connects TRDV1 to TRDJ1, with D possibly TRDD2 on 5 matching bases. This CDR3 is 20 amino acids long. Trimming removed 5 bases from V and 4 bases from J, with 32 bases in between. Looked up from germline, CDR1 is TSWWSYY and CDR2 is QGS.